The following is a TCR beta chain sequence with its context. No antigen is known for it. The entry originates in a study of T cell responses to AZD1222 COVID-19 vaccine. Study results and caveats: Close to half of spike-specific TCRs reportedly recognize unmutated variant regions. None of the repertoires were sampled until the peak T cell response had passed.

Germline assignment: CDR1 LGHDT and CDR2 YNNKEL (reference sequence). Trimming removed 1 base from V and 3 bases from J; junction bases left unmatched: 8. This CDR3 comprises 17 residues. Repertoires were generated with immunoSEQ multiplex PCR, while TCRdb's copy carries only in-frame clones and drops some. The sample has tens of thousands of clones, almost 90% seen once. The genes are TRBV3-1 (or the pseudogene TRBV3-2) and TRBJ1-2, with 10 bases lining up with TRBD1. The specimen was peripheral blood, collected on day 0 of AZD1222 vaccination. The receptor was derived from an adult in good health. Here the CDR3 reads CASSQVRWTGGDYGYTF. CDR3 DNA sequence: TGTGCCAGCAGCCAAGTTAGGTGGACAGGGGGAGACTATGGCTACACCTTC.